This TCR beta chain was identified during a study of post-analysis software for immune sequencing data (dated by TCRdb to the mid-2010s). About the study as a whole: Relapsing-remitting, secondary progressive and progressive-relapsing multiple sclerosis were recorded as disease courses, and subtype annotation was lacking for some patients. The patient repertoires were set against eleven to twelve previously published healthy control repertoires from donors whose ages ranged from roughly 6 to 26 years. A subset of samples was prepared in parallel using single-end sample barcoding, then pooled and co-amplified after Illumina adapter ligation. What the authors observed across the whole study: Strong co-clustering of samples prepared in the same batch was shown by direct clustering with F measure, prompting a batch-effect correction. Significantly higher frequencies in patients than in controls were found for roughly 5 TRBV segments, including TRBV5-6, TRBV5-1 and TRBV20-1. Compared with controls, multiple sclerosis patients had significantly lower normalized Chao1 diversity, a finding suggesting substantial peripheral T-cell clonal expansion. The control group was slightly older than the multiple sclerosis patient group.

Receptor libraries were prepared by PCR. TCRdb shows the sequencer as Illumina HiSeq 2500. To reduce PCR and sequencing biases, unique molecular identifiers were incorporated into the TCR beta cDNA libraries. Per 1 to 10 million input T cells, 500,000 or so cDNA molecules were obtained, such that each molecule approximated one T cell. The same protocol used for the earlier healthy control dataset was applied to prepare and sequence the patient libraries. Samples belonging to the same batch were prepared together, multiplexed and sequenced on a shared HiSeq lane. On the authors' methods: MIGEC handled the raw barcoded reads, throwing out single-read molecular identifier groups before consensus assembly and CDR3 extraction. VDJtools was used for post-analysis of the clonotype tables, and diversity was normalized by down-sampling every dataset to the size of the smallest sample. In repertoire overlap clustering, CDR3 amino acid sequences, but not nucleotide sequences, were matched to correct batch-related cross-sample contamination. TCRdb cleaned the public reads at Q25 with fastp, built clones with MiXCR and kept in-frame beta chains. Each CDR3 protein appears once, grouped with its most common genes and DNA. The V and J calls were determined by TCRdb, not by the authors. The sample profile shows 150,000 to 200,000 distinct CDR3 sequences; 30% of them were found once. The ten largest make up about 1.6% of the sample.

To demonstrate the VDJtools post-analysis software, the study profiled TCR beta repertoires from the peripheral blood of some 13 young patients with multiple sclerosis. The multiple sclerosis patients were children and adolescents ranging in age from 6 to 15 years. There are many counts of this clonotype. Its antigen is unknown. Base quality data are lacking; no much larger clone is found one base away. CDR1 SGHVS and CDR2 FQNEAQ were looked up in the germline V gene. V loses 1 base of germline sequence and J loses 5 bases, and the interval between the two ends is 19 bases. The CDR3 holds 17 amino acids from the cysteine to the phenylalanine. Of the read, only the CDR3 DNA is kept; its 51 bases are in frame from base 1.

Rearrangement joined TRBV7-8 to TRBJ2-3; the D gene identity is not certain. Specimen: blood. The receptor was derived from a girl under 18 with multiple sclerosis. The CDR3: CASSLERFPVVLDTQYF. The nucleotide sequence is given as TGTGCCAGCAGCTTAGAGAGATTTCCCGTCGTGTTAGATACGCAGTATTTT.